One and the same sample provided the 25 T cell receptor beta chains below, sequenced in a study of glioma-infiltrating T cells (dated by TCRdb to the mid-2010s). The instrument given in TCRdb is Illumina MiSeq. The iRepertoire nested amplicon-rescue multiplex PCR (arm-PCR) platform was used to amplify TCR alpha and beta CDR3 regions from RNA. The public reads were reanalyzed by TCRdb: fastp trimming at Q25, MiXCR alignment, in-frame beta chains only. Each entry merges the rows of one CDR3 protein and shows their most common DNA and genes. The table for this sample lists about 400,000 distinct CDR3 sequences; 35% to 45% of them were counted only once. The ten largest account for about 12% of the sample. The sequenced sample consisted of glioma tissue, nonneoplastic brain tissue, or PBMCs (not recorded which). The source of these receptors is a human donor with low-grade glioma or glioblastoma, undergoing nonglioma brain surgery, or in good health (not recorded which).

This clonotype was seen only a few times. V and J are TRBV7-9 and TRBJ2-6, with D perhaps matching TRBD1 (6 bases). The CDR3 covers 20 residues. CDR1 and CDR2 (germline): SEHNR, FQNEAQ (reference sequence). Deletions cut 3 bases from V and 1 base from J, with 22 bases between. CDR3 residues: CASSLYSLNRERSGANVLTF. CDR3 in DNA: TGTGCCAGCAGCTTGTATAGCCTGAACAGGGAGAGGTCTGGGGCCAACGTCCTGACTTTC.

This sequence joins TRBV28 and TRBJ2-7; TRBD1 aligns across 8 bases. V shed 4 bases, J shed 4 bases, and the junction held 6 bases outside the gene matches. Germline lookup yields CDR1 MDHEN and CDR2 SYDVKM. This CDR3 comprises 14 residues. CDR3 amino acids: CASSYRGQVYEQYF. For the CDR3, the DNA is TGTGCCAGCAGTTACCGGGGACAGGTATACGAGCAGTACTTC.

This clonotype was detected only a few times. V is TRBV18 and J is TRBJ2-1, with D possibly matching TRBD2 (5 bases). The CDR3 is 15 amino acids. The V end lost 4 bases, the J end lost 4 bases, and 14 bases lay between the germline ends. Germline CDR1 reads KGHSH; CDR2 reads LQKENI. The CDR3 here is CASSLFAEGYNEQFF. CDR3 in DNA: TGTGCCAGCTCACTCTTTGCAGAGGGTTACAATGAGCAGTTCTTC.

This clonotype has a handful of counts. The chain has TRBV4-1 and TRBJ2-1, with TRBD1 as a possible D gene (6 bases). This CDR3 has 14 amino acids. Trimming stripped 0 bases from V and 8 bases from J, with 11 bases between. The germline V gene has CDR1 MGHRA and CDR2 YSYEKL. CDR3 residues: CASSQDWTEDEQFF. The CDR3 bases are TGCGCCAGCAGCCAAGATTGGACAGAGGATGAGCAGTTCTTC.

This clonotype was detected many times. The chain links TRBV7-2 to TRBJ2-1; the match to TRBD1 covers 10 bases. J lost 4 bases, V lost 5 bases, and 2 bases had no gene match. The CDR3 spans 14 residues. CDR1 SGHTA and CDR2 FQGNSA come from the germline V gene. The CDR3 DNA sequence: TGTGCCAGCAGCGACAGGGGGCAATACAATGAGCAGTTCTTC. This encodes CASSDRGQYNEQFF.

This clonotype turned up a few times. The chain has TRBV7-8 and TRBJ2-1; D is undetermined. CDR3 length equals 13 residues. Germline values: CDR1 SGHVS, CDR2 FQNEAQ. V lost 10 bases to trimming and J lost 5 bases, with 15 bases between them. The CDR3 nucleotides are TGTGCCACCAATCTCCTCCAGGACAATGAGCAGTTCTTC. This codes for CATNLLQDNEQFF.

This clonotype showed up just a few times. For the CDR3, the DNA is TGTGCCAGCACCCCCCGGGACAACAGCGCAGATACGCAGTATTTT. Amino acid sequence: CASTPRDNSADTQYF. The V and J genes are TRBV7-8 and TRBJ2-3, with D maybe TRBD1 (6 bases). The germline gives CDR1 SGHVS, CDR2 FQNEAQ. The CDR3 sequence is 15 residues long. Trimming took 7 bases from V and 4 from J, leaving 18 bases between them.

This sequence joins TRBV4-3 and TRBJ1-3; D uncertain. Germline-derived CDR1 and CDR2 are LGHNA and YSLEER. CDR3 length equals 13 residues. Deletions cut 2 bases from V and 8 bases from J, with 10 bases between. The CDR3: CASSQPTEDTIYF. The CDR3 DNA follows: TGCGCCAGCAGCCAACCCACAGAGGACACCATATATTTT.

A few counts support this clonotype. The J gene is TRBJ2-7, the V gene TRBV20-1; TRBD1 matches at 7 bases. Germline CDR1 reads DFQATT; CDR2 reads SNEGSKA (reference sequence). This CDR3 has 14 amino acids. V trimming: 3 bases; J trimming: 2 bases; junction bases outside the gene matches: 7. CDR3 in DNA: TGCAGTGCTAGGTGGGGACAGTTGACCTACGAGCAGTACTTC. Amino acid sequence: CSARWGQLTYEQYF.

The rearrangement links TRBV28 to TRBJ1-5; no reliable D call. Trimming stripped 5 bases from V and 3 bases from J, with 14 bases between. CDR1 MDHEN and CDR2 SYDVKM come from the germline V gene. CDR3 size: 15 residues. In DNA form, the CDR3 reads TGTGCCAGCAGTCTTAATCCGTTGGACAATCAGCCCCAGCATTTT. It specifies CASSLNPLDNQPQHF.

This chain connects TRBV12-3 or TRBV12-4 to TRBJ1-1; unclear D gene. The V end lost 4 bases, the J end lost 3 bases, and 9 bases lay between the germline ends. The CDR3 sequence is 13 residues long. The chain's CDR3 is CASSWTSDTEAFF. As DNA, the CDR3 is TGTGCCAGCAGTTGGACTTCAGACACTGAAGCTTTCTTT.

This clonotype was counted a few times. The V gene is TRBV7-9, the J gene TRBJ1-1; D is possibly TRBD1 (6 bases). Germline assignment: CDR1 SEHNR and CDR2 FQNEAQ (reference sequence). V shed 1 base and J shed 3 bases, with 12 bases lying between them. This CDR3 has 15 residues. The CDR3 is CASSLELGGYTEAFF. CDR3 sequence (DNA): TGTGCCAGCAGCTTAGAACTAGGGGGATACACTGAAGCTTTCTTT.

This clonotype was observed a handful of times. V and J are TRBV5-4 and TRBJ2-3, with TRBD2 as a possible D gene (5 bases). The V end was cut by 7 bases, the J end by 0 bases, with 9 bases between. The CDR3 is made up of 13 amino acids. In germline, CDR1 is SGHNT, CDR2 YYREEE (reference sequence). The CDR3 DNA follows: TGTGCCAGCGGACCGGGGAGCACAGATACGCAGTATTTT. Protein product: CASGPGSTDTQYF.

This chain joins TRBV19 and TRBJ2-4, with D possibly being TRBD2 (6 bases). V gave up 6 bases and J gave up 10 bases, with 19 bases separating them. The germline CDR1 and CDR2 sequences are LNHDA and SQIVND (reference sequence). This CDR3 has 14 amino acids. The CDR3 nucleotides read TGTGCCAGTAGACCAACCGGGACTCAAGGAATTCAGTACTTC. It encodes CASRPTGTQGIQYF.

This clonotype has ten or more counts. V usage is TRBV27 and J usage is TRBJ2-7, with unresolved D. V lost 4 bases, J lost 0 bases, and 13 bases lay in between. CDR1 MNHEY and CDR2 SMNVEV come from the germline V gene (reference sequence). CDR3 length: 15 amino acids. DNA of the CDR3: TGTGCCAGCAGTTACCGGAATAGCTACTCCTACGAGCAGTACTTC. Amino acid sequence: CASSYRNSYSYEQYF.

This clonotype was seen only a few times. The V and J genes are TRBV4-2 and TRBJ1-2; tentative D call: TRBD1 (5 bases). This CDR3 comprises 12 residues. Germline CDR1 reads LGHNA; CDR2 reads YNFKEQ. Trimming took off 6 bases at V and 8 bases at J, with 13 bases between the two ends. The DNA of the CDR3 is TGTGCCAGCAGGCCAGAGGGGCTGGGCTACACCTTC. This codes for CASRPEGLGYTF.

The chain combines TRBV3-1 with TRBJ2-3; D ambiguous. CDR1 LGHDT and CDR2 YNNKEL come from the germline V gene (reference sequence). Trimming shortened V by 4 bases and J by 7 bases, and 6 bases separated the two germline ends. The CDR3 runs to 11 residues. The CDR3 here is CASSLRHTQYF. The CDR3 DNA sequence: TGTGCCAGCAGCCTGCGACATACGCAGTATTTT.

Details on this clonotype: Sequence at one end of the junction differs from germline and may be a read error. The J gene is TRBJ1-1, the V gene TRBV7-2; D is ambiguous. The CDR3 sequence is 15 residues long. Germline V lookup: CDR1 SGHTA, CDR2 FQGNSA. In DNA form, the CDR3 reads TGTGCCAGCAGCGTAGCGTACTGGCAGAGTGGTGAAGCTTTCTTT. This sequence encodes CASSVAYWQSGEAFF.

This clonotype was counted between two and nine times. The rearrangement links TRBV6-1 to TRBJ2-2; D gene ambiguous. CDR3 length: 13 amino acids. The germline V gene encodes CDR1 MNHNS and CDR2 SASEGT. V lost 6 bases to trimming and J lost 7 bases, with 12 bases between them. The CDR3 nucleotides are TGTGCCAGCAGCCTACGGGTTGGCGGGGAGCTGTTTTTT. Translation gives CASSLRVGGELFF.

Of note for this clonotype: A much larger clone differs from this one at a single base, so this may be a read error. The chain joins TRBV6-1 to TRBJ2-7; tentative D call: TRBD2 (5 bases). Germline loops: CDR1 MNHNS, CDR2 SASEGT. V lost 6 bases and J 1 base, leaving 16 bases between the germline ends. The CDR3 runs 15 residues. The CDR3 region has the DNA TGTGCCAGCAGCCATCCCGGGGAAAGGTCCTACGAGCAGTACTTC. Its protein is CASSHPGERSYEQYF.

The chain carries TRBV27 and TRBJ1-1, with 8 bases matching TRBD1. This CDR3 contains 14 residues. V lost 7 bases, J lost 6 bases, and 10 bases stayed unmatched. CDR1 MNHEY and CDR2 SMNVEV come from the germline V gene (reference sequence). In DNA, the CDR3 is TGTGCCAGCACCGCCTCCTGGACAGGGCCTGAAGCTTTCTTT. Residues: CASTASWTGPEAFF.

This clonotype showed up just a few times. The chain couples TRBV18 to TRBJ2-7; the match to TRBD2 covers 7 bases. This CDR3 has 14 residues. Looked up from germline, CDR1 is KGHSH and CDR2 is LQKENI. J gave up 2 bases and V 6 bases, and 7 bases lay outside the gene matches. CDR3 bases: TGTGCCAGCTCGTTAACTAGCGAAACCTACGAGCAGTACTTC. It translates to CASSLTSETYEQYF.

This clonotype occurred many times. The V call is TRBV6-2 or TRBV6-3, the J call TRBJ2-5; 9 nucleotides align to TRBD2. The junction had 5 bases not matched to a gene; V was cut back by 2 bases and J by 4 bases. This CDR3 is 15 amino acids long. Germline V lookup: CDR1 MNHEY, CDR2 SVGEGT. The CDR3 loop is CASSYVPAGGETQYF. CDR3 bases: TGTGCCAGCAGTTACGTTCCAGCGGGAGGAGAGACCCAGTACTTC.

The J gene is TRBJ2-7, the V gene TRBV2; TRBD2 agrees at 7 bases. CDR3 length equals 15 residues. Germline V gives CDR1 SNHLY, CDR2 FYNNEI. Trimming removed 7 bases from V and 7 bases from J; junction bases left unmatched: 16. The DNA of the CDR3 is TGTGCCAGCACCCTTGGACTAGGAAAGACGAAGGAGCAGTACTTC. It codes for CASTLGLGKTKEQYF.

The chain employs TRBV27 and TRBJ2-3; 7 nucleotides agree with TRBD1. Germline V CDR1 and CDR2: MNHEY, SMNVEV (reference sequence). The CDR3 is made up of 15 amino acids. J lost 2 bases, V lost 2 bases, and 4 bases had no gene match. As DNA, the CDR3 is TGTGCCAGCAGTTTACAGGGGGAGACCACAGATACGCAGTATTTT. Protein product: CASSLQGETTDTQYF.